Presented here are 3 T cell receptor beta chains from one specimen sequenced in a study of T cell repertoires in cytomegalovirus infection. No antigen is known for these receptors. Each CDR3 protein gets one entry after TCRdb re-called the reads with MiXCR. Here the sample spans roughly 80,000 distinct CDR3 sequences, more than 20% being singletons. This sample comprised CD8+ T cells from cultured PBMCs, obtained from culture after CMV antigen stimulation. The receptor source for this set is a human donor in good health (CMV status not recorded). Some clones in this sample may be carry-over from other donors' samples.

This clonotype was found many times. This chain links TRBV7-8 with TRBJ2-7; perhaps D is TRBD1 or TRBD2 (5 bases each). This CDR3 has 17 residues. V lost 2 bases, J lost 0 bases, and 17 bases lay in between. CDR1 is SGHVS, CDR2 FQNEAQ, per germline. CDR3 DNA sequence: TGTGCCAGCAGCTTAAAAACCCCGGGACGCAACTCCTACGAGCAGTACTTC. Amino acid sequence: CASSLKTPGRNSYEQYF.

Only a few counts were recorded for this clonotype. The chain links TRBV27 to TRBJ2-2, with TRBD2 identical over 9 bases. Germline-derived CDR1 and CDR2 are MNHEY and SMNVEV (reference sequence). V shed 4 bases and J 1 base; nucleotides not matched to a gene: 10. The CDR3 runs to 18 residues. The DNA for the CDR3 is TGTGCCAGCAGTTCATTGGTAGCGGGAGACAGGAACACCGGGGAGCTGTTTTTT. Amino acids: CASSSLVAGDRNTGELFF.

The rearrangement links TRBV4-3 to TRBJ2-1; 8 nucleotides agree with TRBD2. Trimming removed 0 bases from V and 6 bases from J; junction bases left unmatched: 4. Germline V gene sequence: CDR1 LGHNA, CDR2 YSLEER. The CDR3 consists of 15 residues. The chain's CDR3 is CASSQDSGATNEQFF. CDR3 in DNA: TGCGCCAGCAGCCAAGATAGCGGGGCTACCAATGAGCAGTTCTTC.